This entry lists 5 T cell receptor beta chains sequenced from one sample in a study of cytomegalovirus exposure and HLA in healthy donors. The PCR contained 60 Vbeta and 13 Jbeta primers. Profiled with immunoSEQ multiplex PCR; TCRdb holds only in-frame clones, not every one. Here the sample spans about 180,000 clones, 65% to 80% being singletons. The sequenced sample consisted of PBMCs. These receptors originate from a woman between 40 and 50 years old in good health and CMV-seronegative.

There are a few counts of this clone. This CDR3 is CAISDKTGDYGYTF. CDR3 nucleotides: TGTGCCATCAGTGATAAGACAGGGGACTATGGCTACACCTTC. The rearrangement joins TRBV10-3 to TRBJ1-2, with 8 bases matching TRBD1. Germline CDR1 and CDR2: ENHRY and SYGVKD. This CDR3 has 14 residues. V gave up 3 bases and J gave up 3 bases; unmatched junction bases: 3.

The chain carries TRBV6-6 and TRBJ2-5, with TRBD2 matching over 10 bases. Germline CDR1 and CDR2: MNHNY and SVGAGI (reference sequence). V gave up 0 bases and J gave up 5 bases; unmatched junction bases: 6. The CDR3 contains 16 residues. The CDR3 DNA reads TGTGCCAGCAGTTACTCTAGCGGGAGGCTGGGGGAGACCCAGTACTTC. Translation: CASSYSSGRLGETQYF.

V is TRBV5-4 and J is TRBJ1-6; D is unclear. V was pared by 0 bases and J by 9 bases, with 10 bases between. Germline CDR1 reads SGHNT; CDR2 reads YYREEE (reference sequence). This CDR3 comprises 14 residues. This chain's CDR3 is CASSLAQASSPLHF. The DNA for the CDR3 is TGTGCCAGCAGCTTGGCCCAGGCCAGTTCACCCCTCCACTTT. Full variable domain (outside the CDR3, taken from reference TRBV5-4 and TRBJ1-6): ETGVTQSPTHLIKTRGQQVTLRCSSQSGHNTVSWYQQALGQGPQFIFQYYREEENGRGNFPPRFSGLQFPNYSSELNVNALELDDSALYLCASSLAQASSPLHFGNGTRLTVT.

The chain's CDR3 is CASSALLAGWGETQYF. The CDR3 nucleotides are TGTGCCAGCAGCGCCCTACTAGCGGGATGGGGAGAGACCCAGTACTTC. V is TRBV7-2 and J is TRBJ2-5, with TRBD2 identical over 10 bases. This CDR3 has 16 residues. The V and J ends lost 5 bases and 4 bases, in that order; junction bases with no gene match: 10. Germline CDR1 is SGHTA and CDR2 is FQGNSA.

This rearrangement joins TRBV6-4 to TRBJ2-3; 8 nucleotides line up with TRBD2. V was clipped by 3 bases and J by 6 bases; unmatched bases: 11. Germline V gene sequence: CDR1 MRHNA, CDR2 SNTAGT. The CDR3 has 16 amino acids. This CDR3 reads CASSEEAGAFLDTQYF. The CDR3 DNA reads TGTGCCAGCAGTGAAGAAGCGGGGGCCTTTCTCGATACGCAGTATTTT.